These 13 T cell receptor beta chains were sequenced from one sample in a study of T cell responses to AZD1222 COVID-19 vaccine. Sequencing was performed with immunoSEQ multiplex PCR; in TCRdb, only in-frame clones are kept and a portion is missing. The sample includes around 260,000 clones, more than 80% of them seen just once. Sequenced here: peripheral blood, sampled on day 0 of AZD1222 vaccination. These receptors came from an adult in good health.

The chain carries TRBV5-1 and TRBJ1-1; 8 bases are a match to TRBD1. The J segment lost 7 bases and the V segment lost 4 bases, leaving 9 bases of the junction unmatched. CDR3 length: 14 amino acids. CDR1 SGHRS and CDR2 YFSETQ come from the germline V gene. CDR3 residues: CASSARGLMFEAFF. The CDR3 DNA sequence: TGCGCCAGCAGCGCCAGGGGGCTAATGTTTGAAGCTTTCTTT.

This clone was observed a single time. This chain links TRBV3-1 (or the pseudogene TRBV3-2) with TRBJ2-7; TRBD2 matches 7 bases. V lost 3 bases and J lost 4; bases outside the gene matches: 3. Germline V gives CDR1 LGHDT, CDR2 YNNKEL (reference sequence). The CDR3 consists of 13 residues. The CDR3 DNA is TGTGCCAGCAGCCATTTGGGGGGGTACGAGCAGTACTTC. Protein: CASSHLGGYEQYF.

This chain joins TRBV18 and TRBJ1-1; D call uncertain. Per the germline V gene, CDR1 is KGHSH and CDR2 is LQKENI. The V end was cut by 3 bases, the J end by 3 bases, with 17 bases between. The CDR3 is made up of 16 amino acids. DNA for the CDR3: TGTGCCAGCTCACCCAGAACGCCGAGTCGTGACACTGAAGCTTTCTTT. It codes for CASSPRTPSRDTEAFF.

This chain connects TRBV7-3 to TRBJ2-1; a possible D gene is TRBD2 (7 bases). Trimming pared 0 bases from V and 8 bases from J, leaving 14 bases between. CDR1 and CDR2 from the germline V gene are SGHTA and FQGTGA. The CDR3 is 15 amino acids. CDR3 DNA: TGTGCCAGCAGCTTAACAAGGAGGGGGAGGGATGAGCAGTTCTTC. Translation: CASSLTRRGRDEQFF.

The rearrangement uses TRBV12-3 or TRBV12-4 and TRBJ1-1; tentative D call: TRBD1 (5 bases). Trimming shortened V by 0 bases and J by 5 bases, and 7 bases separated the two germline ends. The CDR3 has 13 amino acids. In nucleotides, the CDR3 is TGTGCCAGCAGTTTAGCGGGGGAGACTGAAGCTTTCTTT. Residues: CASSLAGETEAFF.

The chain is built from TRBV7-2 and TRBJ1-1; 7 nucleotides align to TRBD1. J gave up 7 bases and V 0 bases, and 2 bases lay outside the gene matches. There are 13 residues in the CDR3. Per the germline V gene, CDR1 is SGHTA and CDR2 is FQGNSA. The CDR3 here is CASSLAGGVEAFF. CDR3 bases: TGTGCCAGCAGCTTAGCAGGGGGCGTTGAAGCTTTCTTT. Based on the CDR3 plus reference TRBV7-2 and TRBJ1-1, the full variable domain is GAGVSQSPSNKVTEKGKDVELRCDPISGHTALYWYRQSLGQGLEFLIYFQGNSAPDKSGLPSDRFSAERTGGSVSTLTIQRTQQEDSAVYLCASSLAGGVEAFFGQGTRLTVV.

As regards this clone: One end of the junction is discordant with germline, which a read error may explain. This chain connects TRBV2 to TRBJ2-7, with 9 bases aligning to TRBD1. CDR1 is SNHLY, CDR2 FYNNEI, per germline. This CDR3 region has 14 residues. CDR3 region: CVSRPGQGKYEQYF. The DNA for the CDR3 is TGTGTCAGCAGGCCTGGACAGGGGAAATACGAGCAGTACTTC.

The rearrangement links TRBV28 to TRBJ2-7; D might be TRBD1 or TRBD2, each matching 5 bases. Trimming took 6 bases from V and 2 from J, leaving 17 bases between them. Germline values: CDR1 MDHEN, CDR2 SYDVKM. The CDR3 totals 15 residues. The CDR3 here is CASRDPGPGTYEQYF. DNA for the CDR3: TGTGCCAGCAGAGATCCGGGACCGGGAACCTACGAGCAGTACTTC.

CDR3 sequence (DNA): TGTGCCTCCCAGGGGGACGGAAATCAGCCCCAGCATTTT. Its translation is CASQGDGNQPQHF. V usage is TRBV24-1 and J usage is TRBJ1-5, with TRBD1 matching 7 bases. The CDR3 is made up of 13 amino acids. CDR1 is KGHDR and CDR2 is SFDVKD in the germline V gene. V gave up 12 bases and J gave up 4 bases; unmatched junction bases: 8.

The chain joins TRBV5-1 to TRBJ2-7; the match to TRBD1 covers 7 bases. Per germline, CDR1 SGHRS and CDR2 YFSETQ. This CDR3 comprises 14 residues. J was trimmed by 6 bases and V by 6 bases; bases with no gene match: 12. The CDR3 spells CASTRLQGVGEQYF. The DNA of the CDR3 is TGCGCCAGCACCCGGCTGCAGGGGGTTGGCGAGCAGTACTTC.

The chain links TRBV29-1 to TRBJ2-5, with 8 bases matching TRBD1. The V gene end was trimmed by 8 bases and the J gene end by 5 bases; junction bases not matched to a gene: 16. Germline CDR1 reads SQVTM; CDR2 reads ANQGSEA. CDR3 size: 15 residues. CDR3 nucleotides: TGCAGCTCAGATGCCGGGCAGGGGGCAGGGGAGACCCAGTACTTC. This translates into CSSDAGQGAGETQYF. The variable domain in full, completed from reference TRBV29-1 and TRBJ2-5, reads SAVISQKPSRDICQRGTSLTIQCQVDSQVTMMFWYRQQPGQSLTLIATANQGSEATYESGFVIDKFPISRPNLTFSTLTVSNMSPEDSSIYLCSSDAGQGAGETQYFGPGTRLLVL.

The chain couples TRBV19 to TRBJ2-3; the D gene could be TRBD1 or TRBD2 (7 bases each). Germline V gives CDR1 LNHDA, CDR2 SQIVND (reference sequence). V was cut by 6 bases and J by 4 bases, with 11 bases left in between. This CDR3 has 13 residues. CDR3 nucleotides: TGTGCCAGTAGGGGAGGGGGCCCAGATACGCAGTATTTT. This gives the protein CASRGGGPDTQYF.

With respect to this clone: Distinct nucleotide sequences in the sample also encode this CDR3. The V and J genes are TRBV7-9 and TRBJ1-3; no definite D call. Germline-derived CDR1 and CDR2 are SEHNR and FQNEAQ (reference sequence). Between the trimmed V and J ends, which lost 6 bases and 4 bases, there was a span of 7 bases. The CDR3 sequence is 12 residues long. The DNA of the CDR3 is TGTGCCAGCAGTCCACAGGGAAACACCATATATTTT. It translates to CASSPQGNTIYF.